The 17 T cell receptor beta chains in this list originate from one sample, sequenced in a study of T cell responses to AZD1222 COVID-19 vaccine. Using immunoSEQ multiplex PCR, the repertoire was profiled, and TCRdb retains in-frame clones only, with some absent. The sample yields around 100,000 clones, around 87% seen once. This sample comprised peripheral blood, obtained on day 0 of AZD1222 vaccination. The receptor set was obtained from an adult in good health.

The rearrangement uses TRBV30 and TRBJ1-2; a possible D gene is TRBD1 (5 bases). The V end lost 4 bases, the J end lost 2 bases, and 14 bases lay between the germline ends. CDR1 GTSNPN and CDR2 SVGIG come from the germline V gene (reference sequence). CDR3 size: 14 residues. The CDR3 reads CAWTPGWGNYGYTF. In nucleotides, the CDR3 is TGTGCCTGGACCCCCGGTTGGGGGAACTATGGCTACACCTTC.

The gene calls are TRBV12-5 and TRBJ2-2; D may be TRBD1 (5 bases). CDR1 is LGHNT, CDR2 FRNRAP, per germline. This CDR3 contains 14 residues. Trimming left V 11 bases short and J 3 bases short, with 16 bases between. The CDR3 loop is CAQTPQDDTGELFF. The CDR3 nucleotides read TGTGCTCAAACCCCACAGGATGACACCGGGGAGCTGTTTTTT.

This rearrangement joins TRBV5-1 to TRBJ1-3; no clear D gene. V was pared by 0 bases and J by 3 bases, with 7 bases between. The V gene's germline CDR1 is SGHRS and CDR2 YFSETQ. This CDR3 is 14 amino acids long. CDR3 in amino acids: CASSLGWRGNTIYF. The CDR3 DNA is TGCGCCAGCAGCTTGGGATGGCGTGGAAACACCATATATTTT.

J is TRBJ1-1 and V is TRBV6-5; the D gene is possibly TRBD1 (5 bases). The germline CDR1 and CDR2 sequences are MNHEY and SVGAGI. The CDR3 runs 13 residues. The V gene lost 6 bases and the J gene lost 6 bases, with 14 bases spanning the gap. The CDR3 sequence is CASRNGGSAEAFF. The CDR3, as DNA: TGTGCCAGCAGAAACGGGGGATCGGCTGAAGCTTTCTTT.

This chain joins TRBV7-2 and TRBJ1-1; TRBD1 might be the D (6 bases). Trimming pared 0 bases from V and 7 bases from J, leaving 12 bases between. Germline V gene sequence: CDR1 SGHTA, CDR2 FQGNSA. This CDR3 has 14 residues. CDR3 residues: CASSLAPGASEAFF. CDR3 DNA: TGTGCCAGCAGCTTAGCGCCAGGGGCAAGTGAAGCTTTCTTT.

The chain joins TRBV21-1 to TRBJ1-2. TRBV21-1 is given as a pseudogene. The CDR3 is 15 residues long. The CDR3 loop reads CASSKKGPGIYGYTF. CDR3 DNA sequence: TGTGCCAGCAGCAAAAAGGGGCCCGGGATCTATGGCTACACCTTC.

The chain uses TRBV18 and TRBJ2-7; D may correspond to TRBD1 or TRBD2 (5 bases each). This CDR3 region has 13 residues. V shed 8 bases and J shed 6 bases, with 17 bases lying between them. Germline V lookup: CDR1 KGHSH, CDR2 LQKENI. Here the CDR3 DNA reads TGTGCCAGCGCCCGGGACCAGCTAAGCGAGCAGTACTTC. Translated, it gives CASARDQLSEQYF.

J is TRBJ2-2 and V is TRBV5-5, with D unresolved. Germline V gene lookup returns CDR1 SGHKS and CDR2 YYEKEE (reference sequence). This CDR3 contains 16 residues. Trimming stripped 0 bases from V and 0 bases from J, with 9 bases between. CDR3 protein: CASSLVAGANTGELFF. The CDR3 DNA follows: TGTGCCAGCAGCTTGGTGGCAGGAGCGAACACCGGGGAGCTGTTTTTT.

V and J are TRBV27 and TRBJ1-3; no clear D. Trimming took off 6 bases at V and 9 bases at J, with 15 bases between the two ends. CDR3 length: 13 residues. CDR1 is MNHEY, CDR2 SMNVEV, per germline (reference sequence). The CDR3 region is CASSRKISSTIYF. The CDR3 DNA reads TGTGCCAGCAGCCGAAAGATAAGCAGCACCATATATTTT.

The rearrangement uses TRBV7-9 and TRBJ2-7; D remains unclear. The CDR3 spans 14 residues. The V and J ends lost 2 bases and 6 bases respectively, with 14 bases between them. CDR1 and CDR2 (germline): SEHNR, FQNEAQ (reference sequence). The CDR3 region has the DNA TGTGCCAGCAGCTTACTAGTGGACGGGTCCGAGCAGTACTTC. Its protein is CASSLLVDGSEQYF.

The CDR3 region is CASSINREYGTQYF. The CDR3 DNA reads TGTGCCAGCAGCATAAACAGGGAGTATGGCACCCAGTACTTC. The chain joins TRBV7-3 to TRBJ2-5; a weak D match, TRBD1 (6 bases). V was shortened by 5 bases and J by 8 bases, with 18 bases between the two germline ends. This CDR3 spans 14 amino acids. CDR1 is SGHTA and CDR2 is FQGTGA in the germline V gene.

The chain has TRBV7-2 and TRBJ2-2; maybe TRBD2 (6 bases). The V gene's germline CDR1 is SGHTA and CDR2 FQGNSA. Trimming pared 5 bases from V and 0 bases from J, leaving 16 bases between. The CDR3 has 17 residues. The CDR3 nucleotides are TGTGCCAGCAGCCCGTTTAAGGGGAGGACGAACACCGGGGAGCTGTTTTTT. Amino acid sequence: CASSPFKGRTNTGELFF.

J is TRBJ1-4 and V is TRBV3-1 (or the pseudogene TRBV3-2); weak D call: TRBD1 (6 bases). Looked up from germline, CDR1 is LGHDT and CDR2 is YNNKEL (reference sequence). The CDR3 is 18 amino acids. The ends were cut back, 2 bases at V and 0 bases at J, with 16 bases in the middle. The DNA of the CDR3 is TGTGCCAGCAGCCAACGTAACAGGGCCGACACAACTAATGAAAAACTGTTTTTT. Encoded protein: CASSQRNRADTTNEKLFF.

CDR3 amino acids: CASRGPTGTGGYYGYTF. The CDR3 region has the DNA TGTGCCAGCAGGGGGCCAACCGGGACAGGAGGCTACTATGGCTACACCTTC. The chain recombines TRBV28 with TRBJ1-2; 8 nucleotides align to TRBD1. The germline gives CDR1 MDHEN, CDR2 SYDVKM. V lost 6 bases and J lost 3; bases outside the gene matches: 15. There are 17 residues in the CDR3.

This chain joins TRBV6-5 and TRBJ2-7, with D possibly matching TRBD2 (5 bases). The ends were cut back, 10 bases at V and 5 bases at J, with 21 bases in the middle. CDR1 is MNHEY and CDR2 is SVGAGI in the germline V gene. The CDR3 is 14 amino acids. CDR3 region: CATNNRGLEDEQYF. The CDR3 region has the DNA TGTGCCACCAACAACAGAGGGTTAGAGGACGAGCAGTACTTC.

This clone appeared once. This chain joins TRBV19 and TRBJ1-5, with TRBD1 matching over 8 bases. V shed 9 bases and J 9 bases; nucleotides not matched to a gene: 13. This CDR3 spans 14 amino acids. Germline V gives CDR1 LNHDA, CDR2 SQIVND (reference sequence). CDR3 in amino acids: CASSQGATRRPQHF. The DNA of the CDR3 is TGTGCCAGCAGCCAGGGGGCGACACGGCGGCCCCAGCATTTT.

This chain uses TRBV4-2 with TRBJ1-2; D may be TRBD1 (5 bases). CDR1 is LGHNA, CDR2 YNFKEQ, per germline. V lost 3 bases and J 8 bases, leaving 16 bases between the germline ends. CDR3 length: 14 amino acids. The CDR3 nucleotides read TGTGCCAGCAGCCAGGGGGGGGGTGCCGCAGGCTACACCTTC. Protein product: CASSQGGGAAGYTF.